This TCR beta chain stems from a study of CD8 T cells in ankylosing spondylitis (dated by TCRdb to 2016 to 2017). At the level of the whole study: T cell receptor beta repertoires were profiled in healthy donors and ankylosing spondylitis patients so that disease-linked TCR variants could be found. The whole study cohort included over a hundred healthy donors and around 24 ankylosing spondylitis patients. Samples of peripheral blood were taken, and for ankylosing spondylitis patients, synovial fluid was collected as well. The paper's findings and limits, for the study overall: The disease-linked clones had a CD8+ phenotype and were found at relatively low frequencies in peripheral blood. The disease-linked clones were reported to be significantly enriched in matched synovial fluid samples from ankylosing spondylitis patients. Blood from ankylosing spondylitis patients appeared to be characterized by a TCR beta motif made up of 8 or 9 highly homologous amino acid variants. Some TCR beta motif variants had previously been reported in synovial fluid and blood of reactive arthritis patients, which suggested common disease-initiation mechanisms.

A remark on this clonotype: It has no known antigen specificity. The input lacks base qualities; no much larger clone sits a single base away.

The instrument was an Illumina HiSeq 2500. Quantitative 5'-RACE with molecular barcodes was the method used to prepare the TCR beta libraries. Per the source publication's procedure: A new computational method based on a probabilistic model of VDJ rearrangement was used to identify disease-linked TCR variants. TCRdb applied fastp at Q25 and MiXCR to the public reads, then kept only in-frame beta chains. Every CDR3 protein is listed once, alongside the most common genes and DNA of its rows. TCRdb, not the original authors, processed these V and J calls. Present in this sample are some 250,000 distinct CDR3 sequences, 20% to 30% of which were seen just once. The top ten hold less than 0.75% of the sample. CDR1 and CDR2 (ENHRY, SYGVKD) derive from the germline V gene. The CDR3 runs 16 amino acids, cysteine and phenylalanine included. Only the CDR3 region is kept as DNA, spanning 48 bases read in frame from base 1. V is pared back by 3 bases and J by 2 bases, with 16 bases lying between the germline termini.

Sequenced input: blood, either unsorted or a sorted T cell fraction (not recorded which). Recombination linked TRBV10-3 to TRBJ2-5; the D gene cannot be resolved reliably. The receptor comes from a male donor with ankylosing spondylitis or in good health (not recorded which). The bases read TGTGCCATCAGTGACCCGGCCGGACGGGTACAAGAGACCCAGTACTTC. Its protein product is CAISDPAGRVQETQYF.